A selection of T cell receptor beta chains follows, all from one sample in a study of identical twins. MiXCR was run by TCRdb on the 5' RACE reads, yielding one entry per CDR3 protein. The sample includes about 570,000 distinct CDR3 sequences, approximately 9.6% of them seen just once. This sample was also put to use in a study of yellow fever vaccine responses in identical twins.

The sequenced sample consisted of PBMCs. These receptor sequences come from a woman younger than 35 in good health. CDR3s include the opening cysteine and the closing phenylalanine or tryptophan. The order of the fields is clone size, J gene, D gene, V gene, CDR3 protein, CDR3 DNA. D genes are given only for firm matches. The listing skips clone size in some rows; elsewhere it reads once, few, many or a size class.

clone size: -
J gene: TRBJ2-1
D gene: -
V gene: TRBV7-8
CDR3 protein: CASSLVGGVSYNEQFF
CDR3 DNA: TGTGCCAGCAGCTTAGTTGGCGGGGTCTCCTACAATGAGCAGTTCTTC

clone size: many
J gene: TRBJ2-1
D gene: TRBD1
V gene: TRBV4-3
CDR3 protein: CASSQGRDRGYNEQFF
CDR3 DNA: TGCGCCAGCAGCCAAGGGCGGGACAGGGGATACAATGAGCAGTTCTTC

clone size: -
J gene: TRBJ2-4
D gene: TRBD2
V gene: TRBV20-1
CDR3 protein: CSARRAGQGKNIQYF
CDR3 DNA: TGCAGTGCTCGTAGAGCGGGGCAGGGCAAAAACATTCAGTACTTC

clone size: many
J gene: TRBJ2-2
D gene: -
V gene: TRBV6-2/TRBV6-3
CDR3 protein: CASSYRGTGELFF
CDR3 DNA: TGTGCCAGCAGTTATCGGGGGACCGGGGAGCTGTTTTTT

clone size: many
J gene: TRBJ2-7
D gene: -
V gene: TRBV27
CDR3 protein: CASSLYPGSGEQYF
CDR3 DNA: TGTGCCAGCAGTTTATATCCAGGGTCAGGCGAGCAGTACTTC

clone size: few
J gene: TRBJ2-5
D gene: -
V gene: TRBV28
CDR3 protein: CASRGTFQETQYF
CDR3 DNA: TGTGCCAGCAGGGGGACATTCCAAGAGACCCAGTACTTC

clone size: few
J gene: TRBJ2-3
D gene: -
V gene: TRBV7-9
CDR3 protein: CASSLGVDGIQYF
CDR3 DNA: TGTGCCAGCAGCTTAGGTGTCGACGGCATCCAGTATTTT

clone size: -
J gene: TRBJ2-1
D gene: -
V gene: TRBV6-5
CDR3 protein: CASSWGRGSSYNEQFF
CDR3 DNA: TGTGCCAGCAGTTGGGGTCGGGGGAGCTCCTACAATGAGCAGTTCTTC

clone size: many
J gene: TRBJ2-1
D gene: TRBD2
V gene: TRBV20-1
CDR3 protein: CSASDGGRSYNEQFF
CDR3 DNA: TGCAGTGCTAGTGATGGCGGGAGATCCTACAATGAGCAGTTCTTC

clone size: few
J gene: TRBJ1-4
D gene: -
V gene: TRBV4-3
CDR3 protein: CASSQLGREKLFF
CDR3 DNA: TGCGCCAGCAGCCAGCTGGGGAGAGAAAAACTGTTTTTT

clone size: few
J gene: TRBJ2-1
D gene: -
V gene: TRBV19
CDR3 protein: CASSTTGSYYNEQFF
CDR3 DNA: TGTGCCAGTAGTACTACAGGGTCCTACTACAATGAGCAGTTCTTC

clone size: many
J gene: TRBJ2-1
D gene: TRBD2
V gene: TRBV6-4
CDR3 protein: CASSDGTSGVPSQFF
CDR3 DNA: TGTGCCAGCAGTGACGGGACTAGCGGGGTCCCCTCGCAGTTCTTC

clone size: many
J gene: TRBJ1-5
D gene: -
V gene: TRBV7-8
CDR3 protein: CASSSRTENQPQHF
CDR3 DNA: TGTGCCAGCAGCTCACGGACAGAAAATCAGCCCCAGCATTTT

clone size: few
J gene: TRBJ2-7
D gene: TRBD1
V gene: TRBV4-3
CDR3 protein: CASSKTGQGALEQYF
CDR3 DNA: TGCGCCAGCAGCAAAACGGGACAGGGGGCCCTCGAGCAGTACTTC

clone size: -
J gene: TRBJ2-3
D gene: -
V gene: TRBV24-1
CDR3 protein: CATSDFWGRTDTQYF
CDR3 DNA: TGTGCCACCAGTGATTTTTGGGGGCGGACAGATACGCAGTATTTT

clone size: many
J gene: TRBJ1-4
D gene: -
V gene: TRBV29-1
CDR3 protein: CSVYGTGEKLFF
CDR3 DNA: TGCAGCGTTTACGGGACGGGTGAAAAACTGTTTTTT

clone size: few
J gene: TRBJ2-2
D gene: -
V gene: TRBV2
CDR3 protein: CAGSGTWNTGELFF
CDR3 DNA: TGTGCCGGCTCCGGGACATGGAACACCGGGGAGCTGTTTTTT

clone size: -
J gene: TRBJ2-5
D gene: -
V gene: TRBV7-7
CDR3 protein: CASSRHRERETQYF
CDR3 DNA: TGTGCTAGCAGCCGGCACAGGGAGAGGGAGACCCAGTACTTC

clone size: few
J gene: TRBJ1-1
D gene: -
V gene: TRBV12-3/TRBV12-4
CDR3 protein: CASSFRTANTEAFF
CDR3 DNA: TGTGCCAGCAGTTTCAGGACGGCGAACACTGAAGCTTTCTTT

clone size: many
J gene: TRBJ1-1
D gene: -
V gene: TRBV29-1
CDR3 protein: CSVRRLGVRTEAFF
CDR3 DNA: TGCAGCGTACGTCGGTTGGGGGTGAGGACTGAAGCTTTCTTT

clone size: few
J gene: TRBJ2-2
D gene: TRBD2
V gene: TRBV12-3/TRBV12-4
CDR3 protein: CASSPGLAALTGELFF
CDR3 DNA: TGTGCCAGCAGTCCCGGACTAGCGGCTCTTACCGGGGAGCTGTTTTTT

clone size: -
J gene: TRBJ2-7
D gene: -
V gene: TRBV2
CDR3 protein: CASSESGQTIGPIYEQYF
CDR3 DNA: TGTGCCAGCAGTGAAAGTGGGCAGACCATAGGACCTATTTACGAGCAGTACTTC

clone size: many
J gene: TRBJ2-5
D gene: -
V gene: TRBV7-2
CDR3 protein: CASSFEVETQYF
CDR3 DNA: TGTGCCAGCAGCTTTGAAGTGGAGACCCAGTACTTC

clone size: many
J gene: TRBJ2-7
D gene: -
V gene: TRBV20-1
CDR3 protein: CSAVVGSSYEQYF
CDR3 DNA: TGCAGTGCCGTCGTCGGGAGTTCTTACGAGCAGTACTTC

clone size: many
J gene: TRBJ1-6
D gene: -
V gene: TRBV27
CDR3 protein: CASGYGQTNSPLHF
CDR3 DNA: TGTGCCAGCGGGTACGGGCAAACGAATTCACCCCTCCACTTT

clone size: -
J gene: TRBJ2-7
D gene: -
V gene: TRBV7-9
CDR3 protein: CASSWYREDEQYF
CDR3 DNA: TGTGCCAGCAGCTGGTACAGGGAAGACGAGCAGTACTTC

clone size: -
J gene: TRBJ2-7
D gene: TRBD1
V gene: TRBV29-1
CDR3 protein: CSVGPRQGAYEQYF
CDR3 DNA: TGCAGCGTGGGGCCCAGACAGGGGGCGTACGAGCAGTACTTC